This TCR beta chain is drawn from a study of cytomegalovirus exposure and HLA in healthy donors. For the study at large: The roughly 130 validation repertoires used the same platform as the roughly 700 first-cohort repertoires (as reported by a later analysis).

Germline V gives CDR1 MNHEY, CDR2 SVGAGI. Trimming removed 0 bases from V and 1 base from J, with 12 bases in between. The CDR3 is 16 amino acids. The table came from immunoSEQ multiplex PCR; TCRdb's copy has only in-frame clones and leaves some out. Of 250,000 to 300,000 clones in the sample, 86% were seen once. Concerning this clone itself: Its specificity is unknown.

Findings and limits, study-wide: CMV antigen specificity was confirmed in vitro for a few CMV-associated chains. Most TCRs appeared rarely, but some public TCRs recurred in many donors. A list of 150 to 200 TCR beta chains associated with cytomegalovirus was given.

This TCR was sampled from a woman in her late teens or twenties in good health and CMV-seronegative. V is TRBV6-5 and J is TRBJ1-1; TRBD1 is a possible D gene (6 bases). Sequenced sample: PBMCs. DNA of the CDR3: TGTGCCAGCAGTTACTCCGAGGGGGTGGCGAACACTGAAGCTTTCTTT. Amino acids: CASSYSEGVANTEAFF.